This TCR beta chain originates from a study of cytomegalovirus exposure and HLA in healthy donors. CDR1 is KGHSH, CDR2 LQKENI, per germline. There are 17 residues in the CDR3. The V end was cut by 2 bases, the J end by 2 bases, with 18 bases between. PCR involved 60 Vbeta and 13 Jbeta primers. Measured with immunoSEQ multiplex PCR; TCRdb has only the in-frame clones, and not every one. The table includes roughly 140,000 clones, roughly four fifths detected once. The receptor was isolated from a man in his forties in good health and CMV-seropositive. The genes are TRBV18 and TRBJ1-2; no clear D gene. The specimen was PBMCs. The chain's CDR3 is CASSPEAPGVLNYGYTF. Written as DNA, the CDR3 is TGTGCCAGCTCACCAGAGGCCCCCGGGGTGCTGAACTATGGCTACACCTTC.